These T cell receptor beta chains were read from a single sample in a study of cytomegalovirus exposure and HLA in healthy donors. Here immunoSEQ multiplex PCR was the method, and the copy in TCRdb shows in-frame clones only, minus some. The sample has over 70,000 clones; around 78% are singletons. The sequenced sample consisted of PBMCs. Receptor source: a male donor in good health and CMV-seropositive. Both conserved end residues are part of each CDR3. D genes are given only for firm matches.

d_call: TRBD2; v_call: TRBV2; j_call: TRBJ2-1; cdr3_nt: TGTGCCAGCACTGGGACTAGCGGGAGGGCAGCCTACAATGAGCAGTTCTTC; cdr3_aa: CASTGTSGRAAYNEQFF
d_call: NA; v_call: TRBV14; j_call: TRBJ2-5; cdr3_nt: TGTGCCAGCAGCCCAGGGGCAGTCCGAGAGACCCAGTACTTC; cdr3_aa: CASSPGAVRETQYF
d_call: NA; v_call: TRBV27; j_call: TRBJ2-7; cdr3_nt: TGTGCCAGCAGTTTATCGATTGGCCCTGCCCGGAGCTCCTACGAGCAGTACTTC; cdr3_aa: CASSLSIGPARSSYEQYF
d_call: TRBD1; v_call: TRBV28; j_call: TRBJ2-1; cdr3_nt: TGTGCCAGCGTCGAACAGGGGGCGCGCGGCAATGAGCAGTTCTTC; cdr3_aa: CASVEQGARGNEQFF
d_call: TRBD1; v_call: TRBV5-1; j_call: TRBJ2-3; cdr3_nt: TGCGCCAGCAGCCCCGGGACAGCAGGCACAGATACGCAGTATTTT; cdr3_aa: CASSPGTAGTDTQYF
d_call: NA; v_call: TRBV7-3; j_call: TRBJ2-1; cdr3_nt: TGTGCCAGCAGCTTATTTCCGGGGAGTTCCTACAATGAGCAGTTCTTC; cdr3_aa: CASSLFPGSSYNEQFF
d_call: NA; v_call: TRBV4-3; j_call: TRBJ2-3; cdr3_nt: TGCGCCAGCAGCCAAGCGGGAGAAACGACAGATACGCAGTATTTT; cdr3_aa: CASSQAGETTDTQYF
d_call: NA; v_call: TRBV7-3; j_call: TRBJ2-3; cdr3_nt: TGTGCCAGCAGCCAGACAGGCGACACAGATACGCAGTATTTT; cdr3_aa: CASSQTGDTDTQYF
d_call: TRBD1; v_call: TRBV6-5; j_call: TRBJ1-1; cdr3_nt: TGTGCCAGCAGTTACTCTGGGACAGTTAACACTGAAGCTTTCTTT; cdr3_aa: CASSYSGTVNTEAFF
d_call: NA; v_call: TRBV7-8; j_call: TRBJ1-2; cdr3_nt: TGTGCCAGCAGCTTACTTGGGGCCGGCTACACCTTC; cdr3_aa: CASSLLGAGYTF
d_call: TRBD1; v_call: TRBV28; j_call: TRBJ1-3; cdr3_nt: TGTGCCATCCTGGACAGGAGCTCTGGAAACACCATATATTTT; cdr3_aa: CAILDRSSGNTIYF
d_call: NA; v_call: TRBV28; j_call: TRBJ2-5; cdr3_nt: TGTGCCAGCAGTTCGCAGGGCCCGCAAGAGACCCAGTACTTC; cdr3_aa: CASSSQGPQETQYF
d_call: TRBD2; v_call: TRBV14; j_call: TRBJ2-1; cdr3_nt: TGTGCCAGCAGCCACGAACTACTAGCGTCCAATGAGCAGTTCTTC; cdr3_aa: CASSHELLASNEQFF
d_call: NA; v_call: TRBV7-2; j_call: TRBJ1-1; cdr3_nt: TGTGCCAGCAGGACTGAGTGGACTGAAGCTTTCTTT; cdr3_aa: CASRTEWTEAFF
d_call: TRBD2; v_call: TRBV18; j_call: TRBJ2-1; cdr3_nt: TGTGCCAGCTTAAAAGGACTAGCGGGACCAGTAGAGAGTAGCGATGAGCAGTTCTTC; cdr3_aa: CASLKGLAGPVESSDEQFF
d_call: NA; v_call: TRBV7-9; j_call: TRBJ1-5; cdr3_nt: TGTGCCAGCAGCCCCTCGGGAGGGAATCAGCCCCAGCATTTT; cdr3_aa: CASSPSGGNQPQHF
d_call: TRBD2; v_call: TRBV7-9; j_call: TRBJ2-2; cdr3_nt: TGTGCCAGCAGCAATCGAGTTCTAGCGGGAGGGAACACCGGGGAGCTGTTTTTT; cdr3_aa: CASSNRVLAGGNTGELFF